The 20 T cell receptor beta chains listed next were all sequenced from one sample in a study of T cell responses to AZD1222 COVID-19 vaccine. The table came from immunoSEQ multiplex PCR; TCRdb's copy has only in-frame clones and leaves some out. The sample shows about 82,000 clones, 83% of them seen only once. Material: peripheral blood, obtained 28 days after the second AZD1222 dose. These receptors all come from an adult who received the AZD1222 COVID-19 vaccine.

The chain couples TRBV7-8 to TRBJ2-2; no definite D call. Looked up from germline, CDR1 is SGHVS and CDR2 is FQNEAQ. The length of the CDR3 is 12 residues. The germline V and J ends were trimmed by 2 bases and 6 bases, with 4 bases remaining between them. The CDR3: CASSLRSGELFF. The CDR3 DNA sequence: TGTGCCAGCAGCTTACGGTCCGGGGAGCTGTTTTTT.

The chain recombines TRBV11-3 with TRBJ2-1, with 9 bases aligning to TRBD2. Germline loops: CDR1 SGHNT, CDR2 YENEEA. The CDR3 runs to 15 residues. The V and J ends lost 5 bases and 7 bases, in that order; junction bases with no gene match: 9. DNA of the CDR3: TGTGCCAGCAGCCCAGGCCGGCGGGAGGGAAATGAGCAGTTCTTC. Its translation: CASSPGRREGNEQFF.

V usage is TRBV7-3 and J usage is TRBJ2-1, with D possibly being TRBD1 (5 bases). Germline V lookup: CDR1 SGHTA, CDR2 FQGTGA. The V end was cut by 4 bases, the J end by 5 bases, with 12 bases between. The CDR3 sequence is 14 residues long. CDR3 in DNA: TGTGCCAGCAGCTCTGACAGATTGAACAATGAGCAGTTCTTC. It specifies CASSSDRLNNEQFF.

This clone showed up just once. The chain is built from TRBV6-2 or TRBV6-3 and TRBJ2-3; 13 nucleotides match TRBD2. V shed 2 bases and J 0 bases; nucleotides not matched to a gene: 2. There are 17 residues in the CDR3. Germline values: CDR1 MNHEY, CDR2 SVGEGT. CDR3 sequence reads: CASSYGGLAGSTDTQYF. Written as DNA, the CDR3 is TGTGCCAGCAGTTACGGGGGACTAGCGGGAAGCACAGATACGCAGTATTTT.

V and J are TRBV9 and TRBJ2-7; D is perhaps TRBD2 (6 bases). The germline gives CDR1 SGDLS, CDR2 YYNGEE. Trimming removed 3 bases at V and 8 bases at J, with 18 bases between. The CDR3 sequence is 14 residues long. Here the CDR3 DNA reads TGTGCCAGCAGCGCGGACTATCCGGCGGGACAGCAGTACTTC. It codes for CASSADYPAGQQYF.

The J gene is TRBJ1-2, the V gene TRBV30; D is unresolved. Germline assignment: CDR1 GTSNPN and CDR2 SVGIG (reference sequence). The V gene lost 0 bases and the J gene lost 4 bases, with 12 bases spanning the gap. This CDR3 spans 14 amino acids. The CDR3 protein is CAWSVLSGSYGYTF. The CDR3 DNA sequence: TGTGCCTGGAGTGTACTTTCGGGGAGCTATGGCTACACCTTC.

V is TRBV7-9 and J is TRBJ2-5; no definite D call. The CDR3 covers 17 residues. V lost 0 bases and J lost 2, with 16 bases in between. The germline CDR1 and CDR2 sequences are SEHNR and FQNEAQ (reference sequence). This CDR3 is CASSLALRTLIQETQYF. The DNA for the CDR3 is TGTGCCAGCAGCTTAGCGCTCCGGACCTTAATTCAAGAGACCCAGTACTTC.

CDR3: CASSREPMNTEAFF. CDR3 coding DNA: TGTGCCAGCAGCCGGGAACCGATGAACACTGAAGCTTTCTTT. The V call is TRBV5-4, the J call TRBJ1-1; D remains ambiguous. V dropped 4 bases and J dropped 0 bases, with 10 bases sitting between them. The CDR3 loop spans 14 amino acids. CDR1 is SGHNT, CDR2 YYREEE, per germline (reference sequence). Complete variable domain (other parts from reference TRBV5-4 and TRBJ1-1): ETGVTQSPTHLIKTRGQQVTLRCSSQSGHNTVSWYQQALGQGPQFIFQYYREEENGRGNFPPRFSGLQFPNYSSELNVNALELDDSALYLCASSREPMNTEAFFGQGTRLTVV.

This clone was detected once. The gene calls are TRBV4-1 and TRBJ1-2, with 7 nucleotides matching TRBD1. With V trimmed by 5 bases and J by 3 bases, 0 bases remained unmatched. The CDR3 has 12 residues. Germline-derived CDR1 and CDR2 are MGHRA and YSYEKL. This CDR3 reads CASSTGDYGYTF. The CDR3 nucleotides are TGCGCCAGCAGCACAGGGGACTATGGCTACACCTTC.

This sequence joins TRBV7-3 and TRBJ2-2; D might be TRBD1 (5 bases). Between the trimmed V and J ends, which lost 7 bases and 0 bases, there was a span of 9 bases. This CDR3 is 14 amino acids long. Germline V gene data show CDR1 as SGHTA and CDR2 as FQGTGA. The CDR3 is CASTRQPNTGELFF. The CDR3 nucleotides are TGTGCCAGCACTAGACAGCCGAACACCGGGGAGCTGTTTTTT.

The chain is built from TRBV4-2 and TRBJ2-2; 10 positions agree with TRBD2. V lost 0 bases, J lost 6 bases, and 10 bases stayed unmatched. CDR3 length equals 18 residues. The germline gives CDR1 LGHNA, CDR2 YNFKEQ. The CDR3 DNA reads TGTGCCAGCAGCCAAGATCCTAGCGGGAGATCTTCCGCCGGGGAGCTGTTTTTT. Amino acid sequence: CASSQDPSGRSSAGELFF.

V gene TRBV27 combines with J gene TRBJ1-6; D unclear. This CDR3 is built from 14 residues. Germline V lookup: CDR1 MNHEY, CDR2 SMNVEV (reference sequence). Deletions cut 7 bases from V and 0 bases from J, with 7 bases between. This CDR3 is CASTESSYNSPLHF. CDR3 coding DNA: TGTGCCAGCACAGAGAGCTCCTATAATTCACCCCTCCACTTT.

This chain links TRBV7-2 with TRBJ2-1; possibly TRBD2 for D (5 bases). The CDR3 is made up of 15 amino acids. Deletions cut 5 bases from V and 3 bases from J, with 14 bases between. CDR1 and CDR2 from the germline V gene are SGHTA and FQGNSA. This CDR3 reads CASSPQRRYYNEQFF. DNA for the CDR3: TGTGCCAGCAGCCCGCAAAGGAGGTACTACAATGAGCAGTTCTTC.

The chain has TRBV3-1 (or the pseudogene TRBV3-2) and TRBJ1-5, with 7 positions matching TRBD1. Germline-derived CDR1 and CDR2 are LGHDT and YNNKEL (reference sequence). The CDR3 is 15 residues long. Trimming removed 1 base from V and 7 bases from J; junction bases left unmatched: 7. CDR3 in DNA: TGTGCCAGCAGCCAAGGGAGGGGGCTAGGGCAGCCCCAGCATTTT. This sequence encodes CASSQGRGLGQPQHF.

This sequence joins TRBV24-1 and TRBJ1-2; a weak D match, TRBD1 (6 bases). CDR3 length: 14 residues. V was pared by 3 bases and J by 7 bases, with 14 bases between. The germline gives CDR1 KGHDR, CDR2 SFDVKD. CDR3 in DNA: TGTGCCACCAGTGATAAAATCCCAGGGGCTGGCTACACCTTC. Its protein is CATSDKIPGAGYTF.

The gene calls are TRBV28 and TRBJ2-1, with D possibly being TRBD1 or TRBD2 (6 bases each). CDR1 is MDHEN and CDR2 is SYDVKM in the germline V gene. The CDR3 has 15 amino acids. The CDR3: CAAPPPGAQYNEQFF. The CDR3, as DNA: TGTGCTGCCCCTCCCCCGGGGGCGCAATACAATGAGCAGTTCTTC.

The V and J genes are TRBV3-1 (or the pseudogene TRBV3-2) and TRBJ2-7; perhaps TRBD2 as D (5 bases). Trimming removed 1 base from V and 0 bases from J, with 19 bases in between. In germline, CDR1 is LGHDT, CDR2 YNNKEL (reference sequence). This CDR3 spans 18 amino acids. CDR3 DNA sequence: TGTGCCAGCAGCCAAGTCGACTCTCGGACTCCGATCTCCTACGAGCAGTACTTC. Its protein product is CASSQVDSRTPISYEQYF.

The J gene is TRBJ1-6, the V gene TRBV12-3 or TRBV12-4; D is ambiguous. The CDR3 sequence is 13 residues long. The ends were cut back, 6 bases at V and 4 bases at J, with 7 bases in the middle. The CDR3 DNA follows: TGTGCCAGCAGGGGTGATTATAATTCACCCCTCCACTTT. Protein product: CASRGDYNSPLHF.

The rearrangement joins TRBV27 to TRBJ1-3; TRBD1 agrees at 9 bases. This CDR3 is built from 17 residues. Germline CDR1 is MNHEY and CDR2 is SMNVEV (reference sequence). With V trimmed by 4 bases and J by 3 bases, 10 bases remained unmatched. The CDR3 loop is CASSSTGTGFGGNTIYF. The DNA of the CDR3 is TGTGCCAGCAGTTCCACCGGGACAGGGTTTGGTGGAAACACCATATATTTT.

The V gene is TRBV28, the J gene TRBJ1-1; 8 positions match TRBD1. The V and J ends lost 4 bases and 5 bases, in that order; junction bases with no gene match: 9. CDR3 length: 15 residues. Germline CDR1 MDHEN, CDR2 SYDVKM. As DNA, the CDR3 is TGTGCCAGCAGTTCTCGGACAGGGTCTCGAACTGAAGCTTTCTTT. Protein product: CASSSRTGSRTEAFF.